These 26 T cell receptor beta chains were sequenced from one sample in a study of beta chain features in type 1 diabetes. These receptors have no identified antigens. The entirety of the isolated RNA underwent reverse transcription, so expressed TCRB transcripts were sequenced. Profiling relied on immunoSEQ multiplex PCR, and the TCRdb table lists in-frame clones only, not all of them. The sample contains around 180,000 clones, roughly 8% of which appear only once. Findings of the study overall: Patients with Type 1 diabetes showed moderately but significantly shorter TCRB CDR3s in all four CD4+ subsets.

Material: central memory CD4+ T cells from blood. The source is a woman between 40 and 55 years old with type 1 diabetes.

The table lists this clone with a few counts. This CDR3 is CSVGADRGFSEQYF. CDR3 DNA: TGCAGCGTTGGTGCCGACAGGGGTTTCAGCGAGCAGTACTTC. V and J are TRBV29-1 and TRBJ2-7, with 8 bases matching TRBD1. Germline assignment: CDR1 SQVTM and CDR2 ANQGSEA. V shed 4 bases, J shed 6 bases, and the junction held 11 bases outside the gene matches. CDR3 length: 14 residues.

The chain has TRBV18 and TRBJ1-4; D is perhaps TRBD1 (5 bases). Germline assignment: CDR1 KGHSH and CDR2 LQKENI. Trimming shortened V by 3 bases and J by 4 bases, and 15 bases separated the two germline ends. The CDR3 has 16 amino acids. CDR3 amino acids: CASSPSPDTLNEKLFF. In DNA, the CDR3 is TGTGCCAGCTCACCTTCCCCGGACACCCTTAATGAAAAACTGTTTTTT.

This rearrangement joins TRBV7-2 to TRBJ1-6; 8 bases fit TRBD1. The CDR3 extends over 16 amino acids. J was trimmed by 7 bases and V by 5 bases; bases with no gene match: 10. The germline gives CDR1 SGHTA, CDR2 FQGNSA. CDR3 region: CASSPRMGQENSPLHF. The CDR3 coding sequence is TGTGCCAGCAGCCCAAGAATGGGACAGGAAAATTCACCCCTCCACTTT.

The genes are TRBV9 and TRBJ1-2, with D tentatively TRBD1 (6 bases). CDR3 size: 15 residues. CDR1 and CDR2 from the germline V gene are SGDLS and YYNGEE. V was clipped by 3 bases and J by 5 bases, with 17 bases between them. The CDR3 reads CASSARLDRTYGYTF. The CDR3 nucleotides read TGTGCCAGCAGCGCCCGCTTAGACAGGACGTATGGCTACACCTTC.

CDR3: CASSSGLAGGPSTDTQYF. In DNA form, the CDR3 reads TGTGCCAGCAGCTCCGGACTAGCGGGGGGCCCTAGCACAGATACGCAGTATTTT. The J gene is TRBJ2-3, the V gene TRBV5-4; TRBD2 matches at 14 bases. Germline V gene data show CDR1 as SGHNT and CDR2 as YYREEE (reference sequence). This CDR3 contains 18 residues. Germline trimming cut 3 bases from V and 0 bases from J; bases unmatched to any gene: 6.

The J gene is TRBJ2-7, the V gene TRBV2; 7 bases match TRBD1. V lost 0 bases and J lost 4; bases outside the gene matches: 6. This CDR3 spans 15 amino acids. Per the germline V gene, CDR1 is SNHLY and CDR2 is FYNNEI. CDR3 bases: TGTGCCAGCAGTGAAGCGGGACAGACCTTTTACGAGCAGTACTTC. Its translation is CASSEAGQTFYEQYF. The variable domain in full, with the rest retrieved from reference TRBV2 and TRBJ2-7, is EPEVTQTPSHQVTQMGQEVILRCVPISNHLYFYWYRQILGQKVEFLVSFYNNEISEKSEIFDDQFSVERPDGSNFTLKIRSTKLEDSAMYFCASSEAGQTFYEQYFGPGTRLTVT.

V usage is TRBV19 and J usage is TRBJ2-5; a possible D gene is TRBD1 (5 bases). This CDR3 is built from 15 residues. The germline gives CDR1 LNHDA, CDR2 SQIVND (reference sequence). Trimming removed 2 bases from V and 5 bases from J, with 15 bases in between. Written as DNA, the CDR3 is TGTGCCAGTAGTATAAGAAAAGGGGCAGCGGAGACCCAGTACTTC. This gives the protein CASSIRKGAAETQYF.

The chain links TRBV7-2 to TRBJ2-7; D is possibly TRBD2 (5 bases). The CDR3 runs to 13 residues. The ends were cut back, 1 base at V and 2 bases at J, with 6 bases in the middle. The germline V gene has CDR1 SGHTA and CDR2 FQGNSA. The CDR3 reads CASSLELAYEQYF. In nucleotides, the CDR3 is TGTGCCAGCAGCTTAGAACTAGCCTACGAGCAGTACTTC. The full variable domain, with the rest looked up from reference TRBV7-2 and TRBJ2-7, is GAGVSQSPSNKVTEKGKDVELRCDPISGHTALYWYRQSLGQGLEFLIYFQGNSAPDKSGLPSDRFSAERTGGSVSTLTIQRTQQEDSAVYLCASSLELAYEQYFGPGTRLTVT.

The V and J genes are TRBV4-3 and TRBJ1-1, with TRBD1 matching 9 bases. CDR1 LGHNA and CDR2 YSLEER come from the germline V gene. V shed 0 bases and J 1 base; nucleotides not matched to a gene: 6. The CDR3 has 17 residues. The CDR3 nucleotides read TGCGCCAGCAGCCAAGATCGGGACAGGGTATGGAACACTGAAGCTTTCTTT. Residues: CASSQDRDRVWNTEAFF.

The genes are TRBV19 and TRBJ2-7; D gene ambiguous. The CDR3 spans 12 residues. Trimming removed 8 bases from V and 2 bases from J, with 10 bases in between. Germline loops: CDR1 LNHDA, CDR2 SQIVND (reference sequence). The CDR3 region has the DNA TGTGCCAGTTCTTCGGTAACCTACGAGCAGTACTTC. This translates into CASSSVTYEQYF. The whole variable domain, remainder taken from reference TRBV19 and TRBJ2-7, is DGGITQSPKYLFRKEGQNVTLSCEQNLNHDAMYWYRQDPGQGLRLIYYSQIVNDFQKGDIAEGYSVSREKKESFPLTVTSAQKNPTAFYLCASSSVTYEQYFGPGTRLTVT.

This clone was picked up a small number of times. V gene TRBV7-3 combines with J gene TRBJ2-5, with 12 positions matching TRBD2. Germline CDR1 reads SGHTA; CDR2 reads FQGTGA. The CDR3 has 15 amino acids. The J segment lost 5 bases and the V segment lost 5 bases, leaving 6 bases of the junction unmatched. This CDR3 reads CASSHRLAGEETQYF. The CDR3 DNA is TGTGCCAGCAGCCACCGACTAGCGGGAGAGGAGACCCAGTACTTC.

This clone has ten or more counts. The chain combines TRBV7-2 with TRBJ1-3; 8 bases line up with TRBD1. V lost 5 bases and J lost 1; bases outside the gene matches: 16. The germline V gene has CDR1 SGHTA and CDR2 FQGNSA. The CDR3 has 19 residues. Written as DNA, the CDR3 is TGTGCCAGCAGCCTATTGCGACAGGGGAGCCTCGGGTCTGGAAACACCATATATTTT. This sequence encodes CASSLLRQGSLGSGNTIYF.

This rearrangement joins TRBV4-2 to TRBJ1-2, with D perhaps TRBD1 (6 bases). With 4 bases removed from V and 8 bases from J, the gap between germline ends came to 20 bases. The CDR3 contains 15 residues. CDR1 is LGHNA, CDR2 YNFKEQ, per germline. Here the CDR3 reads CASSLNRQVKEGYTF. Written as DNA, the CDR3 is TGTGCCAGCAGCCTCAACCGACAGGTAAAGGAGGGCTACACCTTC.

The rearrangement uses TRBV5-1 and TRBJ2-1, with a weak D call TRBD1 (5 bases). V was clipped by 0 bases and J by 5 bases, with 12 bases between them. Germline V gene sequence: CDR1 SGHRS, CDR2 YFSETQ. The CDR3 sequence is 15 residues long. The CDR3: CASSLVTVRNNEQFF. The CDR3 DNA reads TGCGCCAGCAGCTTGGTGACAGTTCGGAACAATGAGCAGTTCTTC.

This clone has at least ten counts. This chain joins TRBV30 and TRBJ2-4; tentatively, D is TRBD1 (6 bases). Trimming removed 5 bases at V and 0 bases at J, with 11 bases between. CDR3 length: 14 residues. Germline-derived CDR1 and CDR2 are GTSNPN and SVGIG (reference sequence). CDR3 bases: TGTGCCTGGTCGGACAGAGTAGCCAAAAACATTCAGTACTTC. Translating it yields CAWSDRVAKNIQYF.

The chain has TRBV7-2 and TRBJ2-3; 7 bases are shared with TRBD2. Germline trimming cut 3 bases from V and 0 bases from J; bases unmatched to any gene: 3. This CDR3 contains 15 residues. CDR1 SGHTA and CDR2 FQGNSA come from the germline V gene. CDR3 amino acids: CASSFGGGSTDTQYF. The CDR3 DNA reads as TGTGCCAGCAGCTTTGGGGGGGGGAGCACAGATACGCAGTATTTT.

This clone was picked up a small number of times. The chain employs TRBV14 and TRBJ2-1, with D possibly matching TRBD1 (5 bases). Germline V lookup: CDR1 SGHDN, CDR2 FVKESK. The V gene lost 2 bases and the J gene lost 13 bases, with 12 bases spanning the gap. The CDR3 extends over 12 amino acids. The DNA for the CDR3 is TGTGCCAGCAGCCAAAGGACAAAAACTCAGTTCTTC. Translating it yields CASSQRTKTQFF. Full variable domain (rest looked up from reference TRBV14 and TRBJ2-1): EAGVTQFPSHSVIEKGQTVTLRCDPISGHDNLYWYRRVMGKEIKFLLHFVKESKQDESGMPNNRFLAERTGGTYSTLKVQPAELEDSGVYFCASSQRTKTQFFGPGTRLTVL.

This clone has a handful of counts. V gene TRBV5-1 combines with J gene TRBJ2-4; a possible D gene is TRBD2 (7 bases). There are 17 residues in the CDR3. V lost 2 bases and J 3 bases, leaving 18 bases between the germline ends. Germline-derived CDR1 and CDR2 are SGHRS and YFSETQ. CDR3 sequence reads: CASSLPFGGRDKNIQYF. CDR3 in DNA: TGCGCCAGCAGCTTACCCTTCGGGGGGCGCGACAAAAACATTCAGTACTTC.

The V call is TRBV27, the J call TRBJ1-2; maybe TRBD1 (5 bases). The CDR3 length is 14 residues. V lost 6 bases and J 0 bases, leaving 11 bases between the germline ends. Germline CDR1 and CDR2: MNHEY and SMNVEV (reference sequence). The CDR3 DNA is TGTGCCAGCAGGGCCGACAGAGCTAACTATGGCTACACCTTC. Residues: CASRADRANYGYTF.

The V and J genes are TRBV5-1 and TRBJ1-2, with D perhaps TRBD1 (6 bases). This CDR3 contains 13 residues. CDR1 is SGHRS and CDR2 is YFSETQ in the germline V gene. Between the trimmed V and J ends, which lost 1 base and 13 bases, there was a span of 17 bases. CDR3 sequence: CASSLPGQLAATF. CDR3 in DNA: TGCGCCAGCAGCTTGCCAGGACAGCTGGCGGCCACCTTC. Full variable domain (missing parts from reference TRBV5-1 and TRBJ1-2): KAGVTQTPRYLIKTRGQQVTLSCSPISGHRSVSWYQQTPGQGLQFLFEYFSETQRNKGNFPGRFSGRQFSNSRSEMNVSTLELGDSALYLCASSLPGQLAATFGSGTRLTVV.

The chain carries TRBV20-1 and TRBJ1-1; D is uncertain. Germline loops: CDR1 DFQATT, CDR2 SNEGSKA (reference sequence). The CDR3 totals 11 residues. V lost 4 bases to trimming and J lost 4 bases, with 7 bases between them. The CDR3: CSATRSTEAFF. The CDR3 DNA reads TGCAGTGCTACGAGGAGCACTGAAGCTTTCTTT.

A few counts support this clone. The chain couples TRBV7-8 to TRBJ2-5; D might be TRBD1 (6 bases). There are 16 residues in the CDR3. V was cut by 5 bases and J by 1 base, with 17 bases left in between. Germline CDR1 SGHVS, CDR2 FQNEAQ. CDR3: CASSPLPWGLQETQYF. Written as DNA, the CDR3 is TGTGCCAGCAGCCCCCTTCCCTGGGGGCTCCAAGAGACCCAGTACTTC.

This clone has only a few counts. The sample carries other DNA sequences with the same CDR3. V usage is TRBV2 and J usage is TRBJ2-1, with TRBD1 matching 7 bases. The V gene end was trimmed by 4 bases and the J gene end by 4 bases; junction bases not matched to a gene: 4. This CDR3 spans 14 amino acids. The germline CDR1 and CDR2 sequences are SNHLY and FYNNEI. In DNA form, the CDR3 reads TGTGCCAGCAGTGGGGACAGTCCGTACAATGAGCAGTTCTTC. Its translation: CASSGDSPYNEQFF.

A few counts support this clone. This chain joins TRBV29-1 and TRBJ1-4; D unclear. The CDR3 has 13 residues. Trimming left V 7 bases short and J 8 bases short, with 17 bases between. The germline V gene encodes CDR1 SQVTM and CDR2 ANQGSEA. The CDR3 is CSAGDTGKEKLFF. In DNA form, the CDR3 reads TGCAGCGCCGGAGATACCGGGAAGGAAAAACTGTTTTTT. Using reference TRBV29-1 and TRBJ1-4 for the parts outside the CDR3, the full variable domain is SAVISQKPSRDICQRGTSLTIQCQVDSQVTMMFWYRQQPGQSLTLIATANQGSEATYESGFVIDKFPISRPNLTFSTLTVSNMSPEDSSIYLCSAGDTGKEKLFFGSGTQLSVL.

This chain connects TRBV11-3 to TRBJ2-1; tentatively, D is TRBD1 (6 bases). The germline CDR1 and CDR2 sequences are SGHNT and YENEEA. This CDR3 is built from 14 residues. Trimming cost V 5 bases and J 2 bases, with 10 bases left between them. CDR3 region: CASSTGLAYNEQFF. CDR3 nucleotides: TGTGCCAGCAGCACAGGGTTGGCCTACAATGAGCAGTTCTTC.

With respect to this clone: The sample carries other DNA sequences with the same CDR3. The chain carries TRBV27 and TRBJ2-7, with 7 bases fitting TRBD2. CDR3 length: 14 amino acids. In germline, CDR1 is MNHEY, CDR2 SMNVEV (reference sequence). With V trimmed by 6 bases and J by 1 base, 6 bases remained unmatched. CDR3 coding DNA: TGTGCCAGCAGCTCTACTAGCGCTTCCTACGAGCAGTACTTC. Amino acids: CASSSTSASYEQYF.